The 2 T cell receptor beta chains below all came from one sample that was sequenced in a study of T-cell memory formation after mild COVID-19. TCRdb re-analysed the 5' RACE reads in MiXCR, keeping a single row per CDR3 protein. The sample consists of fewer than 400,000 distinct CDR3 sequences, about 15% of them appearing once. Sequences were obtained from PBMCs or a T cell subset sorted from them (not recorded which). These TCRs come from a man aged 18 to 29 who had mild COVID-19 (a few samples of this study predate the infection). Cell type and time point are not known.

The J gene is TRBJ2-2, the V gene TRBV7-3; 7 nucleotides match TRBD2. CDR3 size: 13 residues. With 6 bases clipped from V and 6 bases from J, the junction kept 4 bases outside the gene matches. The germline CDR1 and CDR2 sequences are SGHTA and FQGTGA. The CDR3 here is CASSPGGAGELFF. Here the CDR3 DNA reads TGTGCCAGCAGTCCTGGGGGGGCCGGGGAGCTGTTTTTT.

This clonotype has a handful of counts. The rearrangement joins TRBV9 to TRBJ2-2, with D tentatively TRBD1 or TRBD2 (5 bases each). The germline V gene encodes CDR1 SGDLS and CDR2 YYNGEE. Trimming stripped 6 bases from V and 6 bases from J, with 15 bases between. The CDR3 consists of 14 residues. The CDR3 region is CASTRGDPAGELFF. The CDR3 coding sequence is TGTGCCAGCACCCGAGGGGACCCGGCCGGGGAGCTGTTTTTT. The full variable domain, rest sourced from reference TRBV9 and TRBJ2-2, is DSGVTQTPKHLITATGQRVTLRCSPRSGDLSVYWYQQSLDQGLQFLIQYYNGEERAKGNILERFSAQQFPDLHSELNLSSLELGDSALYFCASTRGDPAGELFFGEGSRLTVL.